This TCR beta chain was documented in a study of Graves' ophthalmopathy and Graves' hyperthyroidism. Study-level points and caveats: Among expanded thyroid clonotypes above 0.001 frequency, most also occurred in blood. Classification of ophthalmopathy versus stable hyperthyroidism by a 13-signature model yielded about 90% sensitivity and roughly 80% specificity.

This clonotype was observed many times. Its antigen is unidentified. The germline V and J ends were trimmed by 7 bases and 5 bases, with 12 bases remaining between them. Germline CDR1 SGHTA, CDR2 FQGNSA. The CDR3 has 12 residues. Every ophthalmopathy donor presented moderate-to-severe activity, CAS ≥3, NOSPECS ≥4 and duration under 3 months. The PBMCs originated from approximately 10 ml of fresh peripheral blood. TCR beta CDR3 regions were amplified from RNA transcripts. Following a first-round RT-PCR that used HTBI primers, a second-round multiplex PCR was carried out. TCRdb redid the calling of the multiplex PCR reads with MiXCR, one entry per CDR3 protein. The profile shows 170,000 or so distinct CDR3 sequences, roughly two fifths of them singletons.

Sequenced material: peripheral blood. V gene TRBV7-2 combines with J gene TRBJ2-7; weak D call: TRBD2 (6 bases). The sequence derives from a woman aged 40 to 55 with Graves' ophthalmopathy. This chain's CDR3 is CASNYGGNEQYF. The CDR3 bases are TGTGCCAGCAACTATGGGGGGAACGAGCAGTACTTC.